In this sample, the clone carrying this T cell receptor beta chain turned up once. No antigen is known for it. Other nucleotide sequences from this sample produce the same CDR3. Generated by immunoSEQ multiplex PCR, the TCRdb table keeps only in-frame clones and is missing some. The sample contains roughly 13,000 clones, about 86% of which appear only once. Germline loops: CDR1 MNHNS, CDR2 SASEGT. The CDR3 sequence is 15 residues long. The V gene lost 3 bases and the J gene lost 0 bases, with 6 bases spanning the gap. The data are from a study of T cells in localized non-small cell lung cancer. Study-level findings and limits: Adjacent lung held a median roughly 56 of the top 100 tumor clones. Increased T cell density in blood showed an association with longer overall survival. Without multi-region sequencing, intratumor heterogeneity could not be excluded. Exceeding tumor, uninvolved adjacent lung had the highest T cell clonality.

The chain uses TRBV6-1 and TRBJ2-6; D gene uncertain. The material sequenced was peripheral blood, taken before any cancer treatment. This clonotype originated in a male donor aged 60 or older with stage III lung adenocarcinoma. CDR3 bases: TGTGCCAGCAGTGAGTATCTCTCTGGGGCCAACGTCCTGACTTTC. The encoded protein is CASSEYLSGANVLTF.